Sequencing of this T cell receptor beta chain was carried out in a study of OX40 agonist ivuxolimab in advanced cancers. As for the study in general: Every 2 weeks, patients received ivuxolimab intravenously, dosed at 0.01 to 10 mg/kg. The mean age was about 61 years, ranging from about 20 to 85, with approximately 85% of participants male.

Using immunoSEQ multiplex PCR, the repertoire was profiled, and TCRdb retains in-frame clones only, with some absent. This repertoire shows 70,000 or so clones, around 89% found once; its top ten account for 8% to 11%. The CDR3 spans 14 residues. The V gene's germline CDR1 is SGHTA and CDR2 FQGNSA. Trimming left V 2 bases short and J 6 bases short, with 12 bases between. This specimen was CD4+ or CD8+ T cells sorted from blood, taken in a trial of the OX40 agonist ivuxolimab. This chain connects TRBV7-2 to TRBJ2-3; possibly TRBD1 or TRBD2 for D (5 bases each). The TCR originated in an adult with an advanced solid tumor such as melanoma, head and neck, liver or kidney cancer. CDR3 sequence: CASSLWLGVDTQYF. For the CDR3, the DNA is TGTGCCAGCAGCTTATGGTTGGGGGTGGATACGCAGTATTTT.